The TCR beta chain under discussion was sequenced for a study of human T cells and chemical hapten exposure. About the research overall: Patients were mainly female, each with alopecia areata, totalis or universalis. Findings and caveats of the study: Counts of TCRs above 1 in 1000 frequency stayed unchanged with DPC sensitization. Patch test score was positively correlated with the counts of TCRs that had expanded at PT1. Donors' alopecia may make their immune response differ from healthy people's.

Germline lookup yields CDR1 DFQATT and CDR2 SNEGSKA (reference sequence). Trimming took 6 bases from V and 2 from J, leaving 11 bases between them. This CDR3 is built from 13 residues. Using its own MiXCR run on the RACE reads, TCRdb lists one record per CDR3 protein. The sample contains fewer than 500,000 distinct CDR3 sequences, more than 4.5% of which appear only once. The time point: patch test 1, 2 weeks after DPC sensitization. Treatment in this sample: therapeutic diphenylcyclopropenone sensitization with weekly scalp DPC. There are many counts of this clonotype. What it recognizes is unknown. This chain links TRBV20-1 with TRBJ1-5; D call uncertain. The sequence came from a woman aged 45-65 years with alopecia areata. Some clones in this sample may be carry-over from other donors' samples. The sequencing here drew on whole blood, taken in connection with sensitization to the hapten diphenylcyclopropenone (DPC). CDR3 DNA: TGCAGTGCCGGAGACACCGGCAATCAGCCCCAGCATTTT. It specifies CSAGDTGNQPQHF.